This T cell receptor beta chain derives from a study of T cell changes during pregnancy in multiple sclerosis. This clone has more than one count but fewer than ten. Produced via immunoSEQ multiplex PCR; TCRdb's table is partial and in-frame only. Among some 44,000 clones listed, around 90% were seen once. The V and J ends lost 7 bases and 7 bases respectively, with 23 bases between them. The CDR3 covers 16 residues. Germline V CDR1 and CDR2: LNHDA, SQIVND (reference sequence). This TCR derives from a female donor with multiple sclerosis, enrolled in a pregnancy study. This material consisted of CD4+ T cells from peripheral blood mononuclear cells, taken before pregnancy. The V and J genes are TRBV19 and TRBJ1-5, with D tentatively TRBD1 (6 bases). CDR3 nucleotide sequence: TGTGCCAGTACCCTCGGACAGCCAGTTGGGTTACAGCCCCAGCATTTT. Encoded protein: CASTLGQPVGLQPQHF.